This T cell receptor (beta chain) was sequenced during a study of T cells after yellow fever vaccination. TCRdb reprocessed the 5' RACE reads with MiXCR, giving one entry per CDR3 protein. The sample has tens of thousands of distinct CDR3 sequences; roughly 7.7% are singletons. Looked up from germline, CDR1 is DFQATT and CDR2 is SNEGSKA (reference sequence). Trimming removed 2 bases from V and 4 bases from J, with 14 bases in between. The CDR3 runs 14 residues. This TCR was recovered from a man aged 25-45 years who received the YFV17D yellow fever vaccine. The sequencing used CD8+ T cells sorted from PBMCs, collected on the day of the yellow fever booster vaccination. This sequence joins TRBV20-1 and TRBJ1-1; no clear D. CDR3 residues: CSARPGLMSTEAFF. The CDR3 DNA sequence: TGCAGTGCTAGACCAGGATTAATGAGCACTGAAGCTTTCTTT.